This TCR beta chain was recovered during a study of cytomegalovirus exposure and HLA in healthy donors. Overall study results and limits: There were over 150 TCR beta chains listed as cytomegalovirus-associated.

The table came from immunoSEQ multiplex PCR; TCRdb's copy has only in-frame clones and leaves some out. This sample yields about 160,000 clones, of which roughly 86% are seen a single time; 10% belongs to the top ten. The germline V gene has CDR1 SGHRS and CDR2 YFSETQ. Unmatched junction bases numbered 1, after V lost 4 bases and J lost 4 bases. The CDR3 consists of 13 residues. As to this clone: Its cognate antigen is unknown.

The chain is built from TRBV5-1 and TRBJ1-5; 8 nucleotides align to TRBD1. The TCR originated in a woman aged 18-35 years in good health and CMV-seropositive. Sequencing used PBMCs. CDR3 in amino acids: CASSRTGNQPQHF. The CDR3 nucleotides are TGCGCCAGCAGCCGGACAGGGAATCAGCCCCAGCATTTT.